A selection of T cell receptor beta chains follows, all from one sample in a study of T cell clonotyping in hematopoietic cell transplantation. Assay: immunoSEQ multiplex PCR; the TCRdb copy retains only in-frame clones and omits some. The data show about 69,000 clones, 94% seen once. What was sequenced was peripheral blood mononuclear cells. The receptors were gathered from a man aged 45-65 years in good health. Some clones in this sample may be carry-over from other donors' samples. Both conserved end residues are part of each CDR3.

TRBJ2-5 | TRBV7-2 | CASTLEGGETQYF
TRBJ1-4 | TRBV4-1 | CASSQGPLWDLFF
TRBJ1-1 | TRBV28 | CASSRITEAFF
TRBJ1-5 | TRBV18 | CASSQQGQGNQPQHF
TRBJ1-6 | TRBV28 | CASTLNTGRGPPLHF
TRBJ1-1 | TRBV9 | CASSVGQQGNTEAFF
TRBJ1-2 | TRBV19 | CASSDRGGAYGYTF
TRBJ2-7 | TRBV4-1 | CASSPGTGTEQYF
TRBJ2-7 | TRBV13 | CASSLEPGQLWEQYF
TRBJ2-7 | TRBV7-6 | CASSLKSWDSSSYEQYF
TRBJ2-7 | TRBV5-6 | CASTSSGSYEQYF
TRBJ2-1 | TRBV6-5 | CASSYSPVVYEQFF
TRBJ1-2 | TRBV9 | CASSVAGGPAGYTF
TRBJ1-3 | TRBV2 | CASGQGANGNTIYF
TRBJ2-3 | TRBV5-1 | CASSIRASSTDTQYF
TRBJ1-1 | TRBV30 | CAWAGGTGGVAFF
TRBJ1-3 | TRBV5-1 | CASRVGLLSGNTIYF
TRBJ2-5 | TRBV7-9 | CASSLWADPETQYF
TRBJ2-2 | TRBV19 | CASSILAANAGTGELFF
TRBJ2-7 | TRBV6-5 | CASSPLGVYEQYF
TRBJ2-2 | TRBV9 | CASSSNPRSGELFF
TRBJ2-3 | TRBV2 | CASSRRGDTQYF
TRBJ1-1 | TRBV20-1 | CSARGMELAFF
TRBJ2-7 | TRBV28 | CASSPPLGLGSYEQYF
TRBJ1-1 | TRBV5-1 | CASSPGPVNTEAFF
TRBJ2-3 | TRBV10-3 | CATRDNRSPDTQYF
TRBJ2-5 | TRBV6-5 | CASRTDRGMQETQYF
TRBJ1-1 | TRBV6-1 | CASSPRTGDTEAFF
TRBJ2-7 | TRBV15 | CATSRDQGVYEQYF
TRBJ2-3 | TRBV11-3 | CASSHEFPDTQYF
TRBJ1-4 | TRBV9 | CASSVTAAGDREKLFF
TRBJ1-1 | TRBV25-1 | CASSESYTEAFF
TRBJ2-1 | TRBV28 | CASSLDGLYNEQFF
TRBJ1-1 | TRBV6-5 | CASSYGRGLNTEAFF
TRBJ2-3 | TRBV6-1 | CASSLRLAQDTQYF
TRBJ2-2 | TRBV29-1 | CSVPRGTATTGELFF
TRBJ1-4 | TRBV30 | CAWSGRAREKLFF
TRBJ2-1 | TRBV2 | CASSAPSGSPYNEQFF
TRBJ1-2 | TRBV28 | CASETSQQHNYGYTF
TRBJ2-6 | TRBV7-8 | CASSAWETTGANVLTF
TRBJ2-5 | TRBV29-1 | CSVVYHQGETQYF
TRBJ1-5 | TRBV14 | CASSQGNPTGADYSNQPQHF
TRBJ1-2 | TRBV28 | CASSLLGGYGYTF
TRBJ2-7 | TRBV6-1 | CASSEKGPTFYEQYF
TRBJ1-1 | TRBV5-4 | CASSRPGTGMNTEAFF
TRBJ2-7 | TRBV28 | CASRGVGPHGYEQYF
TRBJ2-3 | TRBV28 | CASSPAGTVTDTQYF
TRBJ1-1 | TRBV19 | CASSAGEGLAFF
TRBJ2-1 | TRBV7-9 | CASSLDRGYDEQFF
TRBJ1-5 | TRBV4-2 | CASSQEGALNQPQHF
TRBJ2-5 | TRBV7-2 | CASSLGLAGGQETQYF
TRBJ2-5 | TRBV23-1 | CARPETSGREETQYF
TRBJ2-1 | TRBV6-6 | CASSHPVGGSYNEQFF
TRBJ1-2 | TRBV4-3 | CASSHIGAGGYYGYTF
TRBJ2-1 | TRBV29-1 | CSVEGTGGPSSYNEQFF
TRBJ2-2 | TRBV27 | CASSPSLQRRLKRGGRGGELFF
TRBJ2-7 | TRBV30 | CASELGGGSYEQYF
TRBJ1-1 | TRBV6-1 | CASRPNRGANTEAFF
TRBJ2-7 | TRBV5-4 | CASSWGSGRYSYEQYF